Following are 28 T cell receptor beta chains from one sample sequenced in a study of blood T cell repertoires in COVID-19. Produced via immunoSEQ multiplex PCR; TCRdb's table is partial and in-frame only. The sample contains approximately 84,000 clones, around four fifths of which appear only once. Sequencing used peripheral blood. The origin of the receptors is a human donor in a cohort sampled during active COVID-19.

This clone is a singleton in its sample. The chain uses TRBV5-1 and TRBJ1-1, with D tentatively TRBD1 (6 bases). The V end lost 0 bases, the J end lost 0 bases, and 12 bases lay between the germline ends. The CDR3 has 16 amino acids. The germline CDR1 and CDR2 sequences are SGHRS and YFSETQ. CDR3 sequence: CASSLVTGIMNTEAFF. The CDR3 coding sequence is TGCGCCAGCAGCTTGGTTACAGGGATCATGAACACTGAAGCTTTCTTT.

V gene TRBV28 combines with J gene TRBJ1-2; weak D call: TRBD1 (6 bases). V was cut by 6 bases and J by 0 bases, with 14 bases left in between. Germline CDR1 MDHEN, CDR2 SYDVKM. The CDR3 contains 15 residues. This CDR3 is CASRKGGESNYGYTF. The CDR3 nucleotides read TGTGCCAGCAGGAAGGGGGGGGAATCTAACTATGGCTACACCTTC.

The rearrangement links TRBV18 to TRBJ1-3; 9 nucleotides align to TRBD1. The CDR3 contains 16 residues. In germline, CDR1 is KGHSH, CDR2 LQKENI. V lost 5 bases to trimming and J lost 4 bases; unmatched junction nucleotides: 9. The CDR3 region is CASSAGQGLSGNTIYF. CDR3 DNA sequence: TGTGCCAGCTCAGCGGGACAGGGACTCTCCGGAAACACCATATATTTT.

The chain couples TRBV10-2 to TRBJ1-5, with D uncertain. Germline V lookup: CDR1 WSHSY, CDR2 SAAADI. Trimming took off 7 bases at V and 5 bases at J, with 12 bases between the two ends. The CDR3 totals 13 residues. CDR3 nucleotide sequence: TGCGCCAGCACCCTTCAGCGGGATCAGCCCCAGCATTTT. Its translation: CASTLQRDQPQHF.

The V and J genes are TRBV10-3 and TRBJ1-4; a possible D gene is TRBD1 (5 bases). Per the germline V gene, CDR1 is ENHRY and CDR2 is SYGVKD. This CDR3 contains 13 residues. The V end was cut by 11 bases, the J end by 3 bases, with 13 bases between. This chain's CDR3 is CASNRDSNEKLFF. In nucleotides, the CDR3 is TGTGCCTCCAACCGGGACTCTAATGAAAAACTGTTTTTT.

The V call is TRBV5-4, the J call TRBJ1-1; perhaps TRBD1 as D (6 bases). The CDR3 loop spans 14 amino acids. Germline lookup yields CDR1 SGHNT and CDR2 YYREEE (reference sequence). Trimming removed 4 bases at V and 3 bases at J, with 13 bases between. The CDR3 region has the DNA TGTGCCAGCAGCCCCCCGGCAGGGGACACTGAAGCTTTCTTT. It specifies CASSPPAGDTEAFF.

The rearrangement uses TRBV13 and TRBJ2-7, with D maybe TRBD1 (5 bases). The length of the CDR3 is 16 residues. Germline V gene data show CDR1 as PRHDT and CDR2 as FYEKMQ (reference sequence). Trimming took 2 bases from V and 0 from J, leaving 14 bases between them. The CDR3 sequence is CASSLLARASSYEQYF. As DNA, the CDR3 is TGTGCCAGCAGCTTACTGGCCAGGGCGAGCTCCTACGAGCAGTACTTC. The whole variable domain, filled in from reference TRBV13 and TRBJ2-7, reads AAGVIQSPRHLIKEKRETATLKCYPIPRHDTVYWYQQGPGQDPQFLISFYEKMQSDKGSIPDRFSAQQFSDYHSELNMSSLELGDSALYFCASSLLARASSYEQYFGPGTRLTVT.

This chain uses TRBV2 with TRBJ2-5; the match to TRBD2 covers 8 bases. This CDR3 spans 14 amino acids. The ends lost 8 bases at V and 5 bases at J; junction bases unmatched: 10. Looked up from germline, CDR1 is SNHLY and CDR2 is FYNNEI. Written as DNA, the CDR3 is TGTGCCAGCGATCGCGGGGGGTATAGGGAGACCCAGTACTTC. Translated: CASDRGGYRETQYF.

This clone showed up just once. A much larger clone is a single base away; this may be a read error. The chain recombines TRBV11-2 with TRBJ2-7, with TRBD2 as a possible D gene (6 bases). Trimming stripped 5 bases from V and 6 bases from J, with 17 bases between. The CDR3 is 14 residues long. Germline V lookup: CDR1 SGHAT, CDR2 FQNNGV. The CDR3 DNA reads TGTGCCAGCAGCCCGGGGGACCGGAGCACCGAGCAGTACTTC. Its protein is CASSPGDRSTEQYF.

V is TRBV5-1 and J is TRBJ1-5, with TRBD1 matching 7 bases. Germline V CDR1 and CDR2: SGHRS, YFSETQ. V gave up 4 bases and J gave up 5 bases; unmatched junction bases: 3. The CDR3 runs to 13 residues. CDR3 loop: CASSRDRDQPQHF. As DNA, the CDR3 is TGCGCCAGCAGCCGAGACAGGGATCAGCCCCAGCATTTT.

The chain uses TRBV30 and TRBJ1-5; D might be TRBD1 (5 bases). CDR1 is GTSNPN, CDR2 SVGIG, per germline (reference sequence). The V gene lost 5 bases and the J gene lost 4 bases, with 15 bases spanning the gap. This CDR3 is built from 14 residues. CDR3 region: CAWGGRGLNQPQHF. The CDR3 DNA sequence: TGTGCCTGGGGGGGAAGAGGGTTAAATCAGCCCCAGCATTTT. The variable domain in full, completed from reference TRBV30 and TRBJ1-5, reads SQTIHQWPATLVQPVGSPLSLECTVEGTSNPNLYWYRQAAGRGLQLLFYSVGIGQISSEVPQNLSASRPQDRQFILSSKKLLLSDSGFYLCAWGGRGLNQPQHFGDGTRLSIL.

CDR3 coding DNA: TGTGCCAGCAGTTATCGGTGGGAGGAGGAGACCCAGTACTTC. Amino acids: CASSYRWEEETQYF. The V and J genes are TRBV6-5 and TRBJ2-5; possible D gene TRBD2, 6 bases. Per germline, CDR1 MNHEY and CDR2 SVGAGI. The CDR3 covers 14 residues. V was pared by 3 bases and J by 5 bases, with 13 bases between.

The rearrangement uses TRBV10-3 and TRBJ2-7; TRBD1 matches 8 bases. The junction had 6 bases not matched to a gene; V was cut back by 2 bases and J by 3 bases. CDR1 ENHRY and CDR2 SYGVKD come from the germline V gene. The CDR3 is 15 residues long. The CDR3 DNA is TGTGCCATCAGTGAGCGGGGGACAGGTATCTACGAGCAGTACTTC. It codes for CAISERGTGIYEQYF.

This clone was seen once. The chain employs TRBV5-1 and TRBJ2-1, with a tentative D call TRBD2 (5 bases). Trimming pared 4 bases from V and 4 bases from J, leaving 9 bases between. This CDR3 spans 13 amino acids. Germline lookup yields CDR1 SGHRS and CDR2 YFSETQ. The CDR3 reads CASSLRGYNEQFF. The CDR3 bases are TGCGCCAGCAGCCTGCGAGGGTACAATGAGCAGTTCTTC.

This clone was detected a few times. The chain employs TRBV30 and TRBJ2-1; 9 bases fit TRBD1. The junction had 3 bases not matched to a gene; V was cut back by 0 bases and J by 3 bases. This CDR3 has 15 amino acids. Germline V gene sequence: CDR1 GTSNPN, CDR2 SVGIG (reference sequence). CDR3 sequence: CAWSVGTGIYNEQFF. For the CDR3, the DNA is TGTGCCTGGAGTGTAGGGACAGGGATCTACAATGAGCAGTTCTTC.

The table lists this clone with a count of one. The chain carries TRBV19 and TRBJ1-5; D uncertain. The CDR3 sequence is 12 residues long. The germline V gene encodes CDR1 LNHDA and CDR2 SQIVND (reference sequence). Trimming took 3 bases from V and 5 from J, leaving 5 bases between them. The CDR3 coding sequence is TGTGCCAGTAGTATGCGGGATCAGCCCCAGCATTTT. It encodes CASSMRDQPQHF.

This CDR3 is CAISESGDKKNTGELFF. Here the CDR3 DNA reads TGTGCCATCAGTGAGTCCGGCGACAAGAAGAACACCGGGGAGCTGTTTTTT. The J gene is TRBJ2-2, the V gene TRBV10-3; D is unclear. The CDR3 spans 17 residues. The V end lost 0 bases, the J end lost 1 base, and 12 bases lay between the germline ends. CDR1 is ENHRY and CDR2 is SYGVKD in the germline V gene.

V usage is TRBV30 and J usage is TRBJ2-7; a possible D gene is TRBD2 (5 bases). CDR3 length: 14 amino acids. Trimming left V 2 bases short and J 4 bases short, with 15 bases between. Germline-derived CDR1 and CDR2 are GTSNPN and SVGIG (reference sequence). CDR3 protein: CAWSSLRALYEQYF. CDR3 DNA: TGTGCCTGGAGTTCCCTGAGGGCACTTTACGAGCAGTACTTC.

The J gene is TRBJ2-7, the V gene TRBV28; 7 bases align to TRBD1. The CDR3 totals 15 residues. The ends lost 2 bases at V and 2 bases at J; junction bases unmatched: 6. The germline V gene encodes CDR1 MDHEN and CDR2 SYDVKM. The CDR3 DNA reads as TGTGCCAGCAGTTTACTCCGGGACAGCGCCTACGAGCAGTACTTC. Amino acid sequence: CASSLLRDSAYEQYF.

The chain combines TRBV2 with TRBJ2-1, with a possible D match to TRBD2 (5 bases). This CDR3 has 16 residues. CDR1 and CDR2 from the germline V gene are SNHLY and FYNNEI. V was shortened by 6 bases and J by 0 bases, with 15 bases between the two germline ends. Here the CDR3 DNA reads TGTGCCAGCAGGGAATTAGCGTCGAGCTCCTACAATGAGCAGTTCTTC. Translating it yields CASRELASSSYNEQFF.

The rearrangement joins TRBV3-1 (or the pseudogene TRBV3-2) to TRBJ2-7; D is unresolved. V lost 0 bases to trimming and J lost 12 bases, with 18 bases between them. CDR1 and CDR2 (germline): LGHDT, YNNKEL (reference sequence). This CDR3 has 14 residues. In DNA, the CDR3 is TGTGCCAGCAGCCAAGATAGTGTCAGCTCGAGACTGTACTTC. Its protein product is CASSQDSVSSRLYF.

The rearrangement uses TRBV28 and TRBJ1-5, with D perhaps matching TRBD1 (6 bases). Germline loops: CDR1 MDHEN, CDR2 SYDVKM. The CDR3 is made up of 17 amino acids. Trimming removed 6 bases at V and 0 bases at J, with 18 bases between. Written as DNA, the CDR3 is TGTGCCAGCAGGGACAGAGGACTGAGATATAGCAATCAGCCCCAGCATTTT. This gives the protein CASRDRGLRYSNQPQHF.

V is TRBV19 and J is TRBJ2-3; D is perhaps TRBD2 (6 bases). This CDR3 spans 15 amino acids. Germline loops: CDR1 LNHDA, CDR2 SQIVND (reference sequence). V lost 5 bases, J lost 0 bases, and 12 bases lay in between. This CDR3 is CASSSLSGSTDTQYF. The CDR3 nucleotides are TGTGCCAGTAGTTCACTTAGCGGTAGCACAGATACGCAGTATTTT.

This clone was counted between two and nine times. The rearrangement links TRBV6-6 to TRBJ1-1; D is unresolved. Germline V gene data show CDR1 as MNHNY and CDR2 as SVGAGI (reference sequence). The CDR3 is 15 residues long. Trimming left V 4 bases short and J 8 bases short, with 20 bases between. The CDR3 protein is CASSSPGSIHGEAFF. The CDR3 region has the DNA TGTGCCAGCAGTTCCCCGGGGTCAATCCACGGGGAAGCTTTCTTT.

This clone was recorded once. The V and J genes are TRBV27 and TRBJ2-7; 7 bases line up with TRBD2. The V segment lost 5 bases and the J segment 3 bases; nucleotides outside the gene matches: 7. The V gene's germline CDR1 is MNHEY and CDR2 SMNVEV (reference sequence). CDR3 length: 14 residues. The CDR3 is CASSIGTTNYEQYF. CDR3 coding DNA: TGTGCCAGCAGTATCGGGACTACGAACTACGAGCAGTACTTC.

The V and J genes are TRBV11-3 and TRBJ2-3, with a possible D match to TRBD2 (5 bases). V was cut by 6 bases and J by 5 bases, with 12 bases left in between. CDR1 and CDR2 (germline): SGHNT, YENEEA. The CDR3 length is 13 residues. The CDR3 region has the DNA TGTGCCAGCAGTCTAGCTTTAGGAGATACGCAGTATTTT. Translation: CASSLALGDTQYF.

This clone was detected once. CDR3 amino acids: CASSFGRVGTEAFF. As DNA, the CDR3 is TGTGCCAGCAGTTTCGGGAGGGTAGGGACTGAAGCTTTCTTT. The V call is TRBV27, the J call TRBJ1-1; D unclear. This CDR3 has 14 amino acids. V lost 3 bases to trimming and J lost 5 bases, with 13 bases between them. Germline loops: CDR1 MNHEY, CDR2 SMNVEV (reference sequence).

The rearrangement uses TRBV6-1 and TRBJ2-5; unclear D gene. Germline loops: CDR1 MNHNS, CDR2 SASEGT. This CDR3 region has 15 residues. The V end was cut by 2 bases, the J end by 2 bases, with 12 bases between. CDR3 in amino acids: CASSESTRVQETQYF. The CDR3, as DNA: TGTGCCAGCAGTGAATCGACACGAGTTCAAGAGACCCAGTACTTC.